What follows describes a single T cell receptor beta chain. Antigen: not known. The junction had 2 bases not matched to a gene; V was cut back by 1 base and J by 0 bases. CDR1 and CDR2 from the germline V gene are SEHNR and FQNEAQ (reference sequence). The CDR3 consists of 15 residues. This sample was taken from a study of radiation and T cells in renal cell carcinoma. The data were produced by immunoSEQ multiplex PCR, yet TCRdb's version contains in-frame clones alone and is incomplete. Of 15,000 to 20,000 clones in the sample, 50% were seen once. Treatment meaning: 15 Gy SBRT to primary tumor, nephrectomy 4 weeks later. This renal cell carcinoma was of the clear cell type. Whole-study results and caveats: Irradiated tumors held more dominant CDR3 motifs than control tumors. Sampling covered only around 1 g of each tumor. Compared with controls, irradiated tumors showed greater TCR clonality.

The origin of this receptor is a woman aged 60-75 years with renal cell carcinoma. Sequenced here: tumor tissue, sampled from a patient whose treatment included radiotherapy and nephrectomy. The chain links TRBV7-9 to TRBJ2-7; 8 bases are a match to TRBD1. In nucleotides, the CDR3 is TGTGCCAGCAGCTTAGGGACAGGGAGCTCCTACGAGCAGTACTTC. It translates to CASSLGTGSSYEQYF. Full variable domain (rest looked up from reference TRBV7-9 and TRBJ2-7): DTGVSQNPRHKITKRGQNVTFRCDPISEHNRLYWYRQTLGQGPEFLTYFQNEAQLEKSRLLSDRFSAERPKGSFSTLEIQRTEQGDSAMYLCASSLGTGSSYEQYFGPGTRLTVT.